This T cell receptor beta chain was profiled in a study of T cells in Graves' hyperthyroidism and ophthalmopathy. Study results and limitations: Blood also showed most of the thyroid clonotypes that were expanded above 0.001.

The V gene's germline CDR1 is SEHNR and CDR2 FQNEAQ (reference sequence). Trimming removed 3 bases at V and 4 bases at J, with 10 bases between. The CDR3 is 14 residues long. Template material for amplifying TCR beta CDR3 regions consisted of RNA transcripts. The HTBI primer set drove a first-round RT-PCR of the TCR CDR3. TCRdb re-called the multiplex PCR reads with MiXCR, one entry per CDR3 protein. The table includes under 300,000 distinct CDR3 sequences, roughly 15% detected once. In this sample, this clonotype turned up many times. Its antigen remains unknown. The sample was blood. V usage is TRBV7-9 and J usage is TRBJ2-1; D uncertain. This sequence was found in a woman aged 50 to 65 with Graves' hyperthyroidism that later progressed to Graves' ophthalmopathy. The CDR3 loop reads CASSFHPRYNEQFF. CDR3 coding DNA: TGTGCCAGCAGCTTTCATCCTAGGTACAATGAGCAGTTCTTC.